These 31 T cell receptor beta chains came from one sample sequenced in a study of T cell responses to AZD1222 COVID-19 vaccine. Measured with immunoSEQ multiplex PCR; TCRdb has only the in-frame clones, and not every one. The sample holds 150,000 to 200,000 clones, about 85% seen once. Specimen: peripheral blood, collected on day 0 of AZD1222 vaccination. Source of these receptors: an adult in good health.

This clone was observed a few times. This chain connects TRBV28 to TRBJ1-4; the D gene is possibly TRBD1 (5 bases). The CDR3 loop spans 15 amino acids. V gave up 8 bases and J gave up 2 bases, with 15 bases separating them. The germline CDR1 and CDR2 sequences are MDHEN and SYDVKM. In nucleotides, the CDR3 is TGTGCCAGCTCCTACCTCCCAGGGACTAATGAAAAACTGTTTTTT. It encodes CASSYLPGTNEKLFF.

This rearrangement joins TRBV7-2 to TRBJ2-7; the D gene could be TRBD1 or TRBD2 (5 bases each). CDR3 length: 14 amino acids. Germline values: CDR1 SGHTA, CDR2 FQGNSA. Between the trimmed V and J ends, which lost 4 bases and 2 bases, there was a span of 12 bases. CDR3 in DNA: TGTGCCAGCAGCTCCCAGGGACCAACCTACGAGCAGTACTTC. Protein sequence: CASSSQGPTYEQYF. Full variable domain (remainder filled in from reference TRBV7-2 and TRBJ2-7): GAGVSQSPSNKVTEKGKDVELRCDPISGHTALYWYRQSLGQGLEFLIYFQGNSAPDKSGLPSDRFSAERTGGSVSTLTIQRTQQEDSAVYLCASSSQGPTYEQYFGPGTRLTVT.

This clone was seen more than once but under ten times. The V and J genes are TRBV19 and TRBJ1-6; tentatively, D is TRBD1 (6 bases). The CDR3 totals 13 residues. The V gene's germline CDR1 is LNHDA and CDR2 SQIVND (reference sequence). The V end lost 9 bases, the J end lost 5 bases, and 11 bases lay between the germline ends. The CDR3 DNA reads TGTGCCAGCCGACAGGTGGATAATTCACCCCTCCACTTT. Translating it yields CASRQVDNSPLHF.

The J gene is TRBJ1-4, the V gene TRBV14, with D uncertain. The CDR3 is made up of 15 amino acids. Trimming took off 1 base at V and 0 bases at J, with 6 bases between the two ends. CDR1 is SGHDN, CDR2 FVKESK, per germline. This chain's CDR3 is CASSQVSPTNEKLFF. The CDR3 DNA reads TGTGCCAGCAGCCAAGTCTCCCCAACTAATGAAAAACTGTTTTTT.

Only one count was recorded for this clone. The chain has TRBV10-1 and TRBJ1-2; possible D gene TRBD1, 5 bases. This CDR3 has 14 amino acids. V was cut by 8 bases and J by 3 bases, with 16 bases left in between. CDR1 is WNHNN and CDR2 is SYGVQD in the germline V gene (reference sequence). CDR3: CASLGEGRDYGYTF. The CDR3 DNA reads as TGCGCCAGCCTAGGGGAGGGCAGGGACTATGGCTACACCTTC.

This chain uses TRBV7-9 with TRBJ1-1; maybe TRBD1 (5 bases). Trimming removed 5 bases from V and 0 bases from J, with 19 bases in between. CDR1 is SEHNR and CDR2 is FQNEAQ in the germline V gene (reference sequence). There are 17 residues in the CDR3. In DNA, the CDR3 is TGTGCCAGCAGCCCCAGGGTCCCGGCGGGACTGAACACTGAAGCTTTCTTT. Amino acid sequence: CASSPRVPAGLNTEAFF.

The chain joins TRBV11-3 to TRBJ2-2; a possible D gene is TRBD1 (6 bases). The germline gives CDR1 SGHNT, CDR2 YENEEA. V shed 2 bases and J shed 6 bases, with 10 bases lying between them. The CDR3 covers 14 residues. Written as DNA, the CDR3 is TGTGCCAGCAGCTTAAACGAGGGGGCCGGGGAGCTGTTTTTT. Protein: CASSLNEGAGELFF.

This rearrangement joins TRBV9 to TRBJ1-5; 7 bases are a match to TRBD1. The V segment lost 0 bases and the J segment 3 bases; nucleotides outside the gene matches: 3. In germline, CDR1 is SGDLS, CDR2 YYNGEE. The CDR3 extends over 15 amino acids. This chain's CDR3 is CASSVGGGDNQPQHF. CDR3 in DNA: TGTGCCAGCAGCGTAGGAGGGGGCGACAATCAGCCCCAGCATTTT.

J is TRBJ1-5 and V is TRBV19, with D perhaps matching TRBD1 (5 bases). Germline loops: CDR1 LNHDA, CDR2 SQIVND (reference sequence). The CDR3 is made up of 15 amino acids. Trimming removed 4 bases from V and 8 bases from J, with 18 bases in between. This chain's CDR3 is CASSTEGRIGEPQHF. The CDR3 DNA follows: TGTGCCAGTAGTACGGAGGGGCGGATCGGTGAGCCCCAGCATTTT.

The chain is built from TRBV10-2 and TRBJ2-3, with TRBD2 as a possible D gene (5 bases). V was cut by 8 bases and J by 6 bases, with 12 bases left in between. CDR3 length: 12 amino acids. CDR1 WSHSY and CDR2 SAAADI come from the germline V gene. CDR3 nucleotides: TGCGCCAGCGGCCCTAGGGAGGATACGCAGTATTTT. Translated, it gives CASGPREDTQYF.

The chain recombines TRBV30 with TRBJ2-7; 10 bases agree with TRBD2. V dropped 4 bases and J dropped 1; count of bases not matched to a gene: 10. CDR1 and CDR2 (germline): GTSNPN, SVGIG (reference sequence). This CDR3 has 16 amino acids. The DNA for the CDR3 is TGTGCCTGGAAACCGGGACTAGCGTTTCGGTCCTACGAGCAGTACTTC. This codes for CAWKPGLAFRSYEQYF.

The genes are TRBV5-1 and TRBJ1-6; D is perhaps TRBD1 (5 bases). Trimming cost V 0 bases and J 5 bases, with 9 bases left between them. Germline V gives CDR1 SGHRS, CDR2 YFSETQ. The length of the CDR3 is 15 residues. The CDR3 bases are TGCGCCAGCAGCTTGGGGGGGTCCAATAATTCACCCCTCCACTTT. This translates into CASSLGGSNNSPLHF. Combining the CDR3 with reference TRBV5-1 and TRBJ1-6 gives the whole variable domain KAGVTQTPRYLIKTRGQQVTLSCSPISGHRSVSWYQQTPGQGLQFLFEYFSETQRNKGNFPGRFSGRQFSNSRSEMNVSTLELGDSALYLCASSLGGSNNSPLHFGNGTRLTVT.

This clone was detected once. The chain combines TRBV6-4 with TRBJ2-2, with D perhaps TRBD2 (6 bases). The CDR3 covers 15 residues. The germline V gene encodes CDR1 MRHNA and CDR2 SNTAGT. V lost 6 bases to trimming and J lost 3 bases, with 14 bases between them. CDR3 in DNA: TGTGCCAGCAGCCTAGAGAGGAGGGACACCGGGGAGCTGTTTTTT. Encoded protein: CASSLERRDTGELFF.

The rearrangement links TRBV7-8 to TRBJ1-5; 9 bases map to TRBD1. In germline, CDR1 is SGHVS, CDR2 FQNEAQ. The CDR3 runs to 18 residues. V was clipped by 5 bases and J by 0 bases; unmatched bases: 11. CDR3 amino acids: CASSRRDRERYSNQPQHF. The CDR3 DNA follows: TGTGCCAGCAGCCGGCGGGACAGGGAACGGTATAGCAATCAGCCCCAGCATTTT. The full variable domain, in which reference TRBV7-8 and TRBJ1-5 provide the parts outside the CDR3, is GAGVSQSPRYKVAKRGQDVALRCDPISGHVSLFWYQQALGQGPEFLTYFQNEAQLDKSGLPSDRFFAERPEGSVSTLKIQRTQQEDSAVYLCASSRRDRERYSNQPQHFGDGTRLSIL.

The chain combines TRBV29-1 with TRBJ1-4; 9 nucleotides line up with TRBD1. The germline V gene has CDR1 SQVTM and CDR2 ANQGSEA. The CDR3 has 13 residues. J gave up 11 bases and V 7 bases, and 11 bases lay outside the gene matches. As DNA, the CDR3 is TGCAGCGCCAGCCCGGGACAGGGAGAGAAACTGTTTTTT. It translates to CSASPGQGEKLFF.

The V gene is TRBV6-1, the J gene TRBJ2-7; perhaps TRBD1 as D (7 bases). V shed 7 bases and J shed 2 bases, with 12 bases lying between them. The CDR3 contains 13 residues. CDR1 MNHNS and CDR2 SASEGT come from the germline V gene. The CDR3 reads CASTPGGPYEQYF. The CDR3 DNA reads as TGTGCCAGCACCCCAGGGGGGCCCTACGAGCAGTACTTC.

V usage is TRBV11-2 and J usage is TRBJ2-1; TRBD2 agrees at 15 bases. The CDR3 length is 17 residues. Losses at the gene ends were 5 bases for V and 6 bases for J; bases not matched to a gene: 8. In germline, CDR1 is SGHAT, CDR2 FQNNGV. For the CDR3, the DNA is TGTGCCAGCAGCGCCCGGACTAGCGGGAGGGCCGGCAATGAGCAGTTCTTC. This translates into CASSARTSGRAGNEQFF.

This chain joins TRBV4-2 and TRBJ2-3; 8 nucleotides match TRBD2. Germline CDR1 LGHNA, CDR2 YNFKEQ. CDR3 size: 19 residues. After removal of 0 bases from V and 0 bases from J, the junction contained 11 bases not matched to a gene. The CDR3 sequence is CASSQEHLAGLSSTDTQYF. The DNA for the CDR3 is TGTGCCAGCAGCCAAGAACACCTAGCGGGCCTATCTAGCACAGATACGCAGTATTTT.

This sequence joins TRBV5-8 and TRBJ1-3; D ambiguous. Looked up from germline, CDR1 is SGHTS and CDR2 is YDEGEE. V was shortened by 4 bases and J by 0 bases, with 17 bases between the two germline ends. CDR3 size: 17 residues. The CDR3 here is CASSPERAGSSGNTIYF. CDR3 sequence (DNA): TGTGCCAGCAGCCCGGAGAGGGCAGGAAGCTCTGGAAACACCATATATTTT.

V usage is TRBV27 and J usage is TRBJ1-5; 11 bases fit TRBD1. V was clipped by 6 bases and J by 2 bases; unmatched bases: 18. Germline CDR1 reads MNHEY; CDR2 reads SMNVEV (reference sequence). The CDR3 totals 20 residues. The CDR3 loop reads CASRILPRDRGGNGNQPQHF. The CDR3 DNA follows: TGTGCCAGCAGGATTTTGCCCCGGGACAGGGGGGGAAATGGCAATCAGCCCCAGCATTTT.

The CDR3 bases are TGTGCCAGCAGCTTAATGCCCACGGGGGCCAGTCGCGAGCAGTACTTC. This codes for CASSLMPTGASREQYF. This chain links TRBV7-3 with TRBJ2-7; D tentatively reads TRBD1 or TRBD2 (6 bases each). CDR1 is SGHTA and CDR2 is FQGTGA in the germline V gene. Trimming took 1 base from V and 6 from J, leaving 19 bases between them. The CDR3 has 16 amino acids.

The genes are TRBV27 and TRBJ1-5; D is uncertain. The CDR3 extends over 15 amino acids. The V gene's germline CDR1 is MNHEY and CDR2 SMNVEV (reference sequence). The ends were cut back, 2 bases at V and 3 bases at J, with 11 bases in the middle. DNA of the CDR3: TGTGCCAGCAGTTTAGTGGCGTCAACCAATCAGCCCCAGCATTTT. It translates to CASSLVASTNQPQHF.

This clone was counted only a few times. The CDR3 loop reads CASSPRRLDEQFF. CDR3 coding DNA: TGTGCCAGCAGTCCAAGGCGATTGGATGAGCAGTTCTTC. The rearrangement uses TRBV12-3 or TRBV12-4 and TRBJ2-1; D remains ambiguous. V was clipped by 5 bases and J by 8 bases, with 13 bases between them. The CDR3 has 13 residues.

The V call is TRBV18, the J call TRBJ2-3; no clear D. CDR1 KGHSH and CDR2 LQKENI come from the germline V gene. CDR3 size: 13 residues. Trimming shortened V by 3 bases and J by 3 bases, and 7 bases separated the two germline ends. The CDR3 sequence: CASSPVLTDTQYF. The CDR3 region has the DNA TGTGCCAGCTCACCGGTTCTAACAGATACGCAGTATTTT.

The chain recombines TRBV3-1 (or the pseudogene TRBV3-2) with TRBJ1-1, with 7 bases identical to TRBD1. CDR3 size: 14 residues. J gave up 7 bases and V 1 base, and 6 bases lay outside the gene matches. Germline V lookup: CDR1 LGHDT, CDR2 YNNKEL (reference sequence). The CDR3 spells CASSQVQGRGEAFF. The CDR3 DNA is TGTGCCAGCAGCCAAGTACAGGGGAGAGGTGAAGCTTTCTTT.

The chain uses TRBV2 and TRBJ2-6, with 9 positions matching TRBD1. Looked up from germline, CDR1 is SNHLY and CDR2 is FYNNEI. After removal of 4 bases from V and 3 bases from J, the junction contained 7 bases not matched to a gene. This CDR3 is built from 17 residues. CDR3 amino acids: CASSGGDRVVGANVLTF. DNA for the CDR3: TGTGCCAGCAGTGGCGGGGACAGGGTGGTTGGGGCCAACGTCCTGACTTTC.

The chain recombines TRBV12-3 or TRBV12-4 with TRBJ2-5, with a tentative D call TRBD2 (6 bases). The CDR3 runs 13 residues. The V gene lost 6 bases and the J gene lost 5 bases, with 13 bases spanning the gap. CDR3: CASSPWGDETQYF. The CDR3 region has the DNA TGTGCCAGCAGCCCGTGGGGGGATGAGACCCAGTACTTC.

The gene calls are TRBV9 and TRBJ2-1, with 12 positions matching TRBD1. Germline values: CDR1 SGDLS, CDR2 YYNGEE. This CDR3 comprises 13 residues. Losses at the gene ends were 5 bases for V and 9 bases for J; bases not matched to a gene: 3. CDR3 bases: TGTGCCAGCAGGGGGACAGGGGGCAGTGAGCAGTTCTTC. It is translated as CASRGTGGSEQFF.

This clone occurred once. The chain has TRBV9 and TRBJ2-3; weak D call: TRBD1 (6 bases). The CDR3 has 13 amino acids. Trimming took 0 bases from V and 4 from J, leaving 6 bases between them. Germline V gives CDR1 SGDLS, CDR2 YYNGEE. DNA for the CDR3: TGTGCCAGCAGCGTAGACAGGGCAGATACGCAGTATTTT. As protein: CASSVDRADTQYF.

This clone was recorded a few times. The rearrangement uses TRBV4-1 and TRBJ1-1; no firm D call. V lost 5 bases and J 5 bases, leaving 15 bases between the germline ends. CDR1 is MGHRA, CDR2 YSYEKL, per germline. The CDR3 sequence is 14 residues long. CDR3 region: CASSWRAEGTEAFF. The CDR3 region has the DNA TGCGCCAGCAGCTGGAGGGCCGAGGGAACTGAAGCTTTCTTT.

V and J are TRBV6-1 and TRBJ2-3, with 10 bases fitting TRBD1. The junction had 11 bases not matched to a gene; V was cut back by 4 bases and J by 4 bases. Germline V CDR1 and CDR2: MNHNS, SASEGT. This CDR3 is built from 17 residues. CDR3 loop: CASSGKITGTGADTQYF. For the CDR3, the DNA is TGTGCCAGCAGTGGGAAAATCACCGGGACAGGGGCAGATACGCAGTATTTT.